One T cell receptor (beta chain) is described in this entry. In the source study's methods: Quantification of nucleated cells was approximated via reference gene primer amplification. Produced via immunoSEQ multiplex PCR; TCRdb's table is partial and in-frame only. That table is the source of V, J and clone size, and D and trimming were worked out from the DNA. This table has roughly 160,000 clones, about 80% appearing once. These data originate in a study of blood T cell repertoires in COVID-19. Across the study: Two consecutive negative NP/OP PCR tests, clearance, or resolved symptoms defined Cohort 3 recovery. Whether acute or convalescent, the COVID-19 samples came from the United States, Italy and Spain.

The TCR was taken from a woman aged 65 to 85 in a cohort exposed to, infected with or recovered from COVID-19 (not recorded which). Source material: PBMCs or T cells enriched from blood (not recorded which).

Here the CDR3 DNA reads TGTGCCAGCAGACCTACAGGAGCCAGAATCTACGAGCAGTACTTC. It specifies CASRPTGARIYEQYF. The rearrangement links TRBV28 to TRBJ2-7; a possible D gene is TRBD1 (5 bases). This CDR3 is 15 amino acids long. CDR1 is MDHEN and CDR2 is SYDVKM in the germline V gene. V lost 6 bases to trimming and J lost 3 bases, with 18 bases between them.